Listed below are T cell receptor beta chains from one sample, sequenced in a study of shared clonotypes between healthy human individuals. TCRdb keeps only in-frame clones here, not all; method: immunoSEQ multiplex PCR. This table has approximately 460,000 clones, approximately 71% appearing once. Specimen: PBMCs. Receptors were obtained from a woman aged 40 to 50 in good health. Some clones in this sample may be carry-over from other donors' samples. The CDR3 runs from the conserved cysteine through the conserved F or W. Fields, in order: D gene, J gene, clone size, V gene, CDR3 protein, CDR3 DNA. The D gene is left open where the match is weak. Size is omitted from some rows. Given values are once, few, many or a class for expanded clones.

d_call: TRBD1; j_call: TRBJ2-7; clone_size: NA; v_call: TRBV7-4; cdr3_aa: CASSLGQGMDEQYF; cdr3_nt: TGTGCCAGCAGCCTAGGACAGGGGATGGACGAGCAGTACTTC
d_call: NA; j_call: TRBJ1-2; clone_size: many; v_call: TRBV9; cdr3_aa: CASSVVAGTPGYTF; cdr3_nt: TGTGCCAGCAGCGTAGTAGCAGGGACACCTGGCTACACCTTC
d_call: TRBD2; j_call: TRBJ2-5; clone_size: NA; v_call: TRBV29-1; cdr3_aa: CSVEARGGQETQYF; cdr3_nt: TGCAGCGTTGAAGCGCGGGGGGGTCAAGAGACCCAGTACTTC
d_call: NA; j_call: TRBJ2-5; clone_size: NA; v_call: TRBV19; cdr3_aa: CASSIGSEQYF; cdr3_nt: TGTGCCAGTAGTATTGGGTCTGAGCAGTACTTC
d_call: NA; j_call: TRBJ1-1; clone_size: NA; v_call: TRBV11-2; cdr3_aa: CASSLGPGRNTEAFF; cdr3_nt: TGTGCCAGCAGCTTAGGGCCAGGCCGGAACACTGAAGCTTTCTTT
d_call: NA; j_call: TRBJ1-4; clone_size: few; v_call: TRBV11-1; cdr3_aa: CASSLEQGEASQGKLFF; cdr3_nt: TGTGCCAGCAGCTTAGAACAGGGTGAAGCCTCACAAGGAAAACTGTTTTTT
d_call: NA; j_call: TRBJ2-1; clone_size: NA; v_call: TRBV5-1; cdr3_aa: CASSSTGLDEQFF; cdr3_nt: TGCGCCAGCAGCTCTACAGGGCTCGATGAGCAGTTCTTC
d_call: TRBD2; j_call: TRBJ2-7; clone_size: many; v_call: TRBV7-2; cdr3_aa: CASSQAGLAVGQYF; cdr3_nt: TGTGCCAGCAGCCAGGCGGGACTAGCAGTCGGGCAGTACTTC
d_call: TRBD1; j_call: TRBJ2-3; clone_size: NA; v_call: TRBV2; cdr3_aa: CASSHQPTGGAADTQYF; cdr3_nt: TGTGCCAGCAGCCACCAACCTACAGGGGGCGCGGCAGATACGCAGTATTTT
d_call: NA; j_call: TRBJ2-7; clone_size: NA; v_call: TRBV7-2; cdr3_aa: CASSLTWWQGLSYEQYF; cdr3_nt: TGTGCCAGCAGCCTAACCTGGTGGCAGGGGCTCTCCTACGAGCAGTACTTC
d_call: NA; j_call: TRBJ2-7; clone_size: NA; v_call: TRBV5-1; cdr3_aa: CASSLSTAYEQYF; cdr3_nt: TGCGCCAGCAGCTTGAGTACCGCCTACGAGCAGTACTTC
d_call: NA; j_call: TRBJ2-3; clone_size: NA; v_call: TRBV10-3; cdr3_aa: CAIREGISTDTQYF; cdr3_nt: TGTGCCATCAGAGAAGGGATTAGCACAGATACGCAGTATTTT
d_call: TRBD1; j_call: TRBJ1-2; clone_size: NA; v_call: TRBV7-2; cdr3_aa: CASSLAGTGRYGYTF; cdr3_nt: TGTGCCAGCAGCTTAGCCGGGACAGGCAGATATGGCTACACCTTC
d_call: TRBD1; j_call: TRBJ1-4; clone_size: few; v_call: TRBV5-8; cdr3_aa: CASRYRGGATNEKLFF; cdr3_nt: TGTGCCAGCAGATACAGGGGAGGGGCAACTAATGAAAAACTGTTTTTT
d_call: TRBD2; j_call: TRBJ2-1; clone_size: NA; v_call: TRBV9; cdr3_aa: CASSSGLERVEQFF; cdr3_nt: TGTGCCAGCAGCTCCGGACTAGAGCGTGTTGAGCAGTTCTTC
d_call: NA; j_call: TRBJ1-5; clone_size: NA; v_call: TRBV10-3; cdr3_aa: CAISESGGSNQPQHF; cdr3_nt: TGTGCCATCAGTGAGTCGGGGGGCAGCAATCAGCCCCAGCATTTT
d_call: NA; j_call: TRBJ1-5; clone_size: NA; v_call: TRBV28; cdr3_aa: CASSLPSQPQHF; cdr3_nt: TGTGCCAGCAGCTTGCCCAGTCAGCCCCAGCATTTT
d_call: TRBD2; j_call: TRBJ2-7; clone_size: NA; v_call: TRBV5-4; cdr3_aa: CASSLGLGSAYEQYF; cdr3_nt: TGTGCCAGCAGCTTAGGACTAGGATCGGCCTACGAGCAGTACTTC
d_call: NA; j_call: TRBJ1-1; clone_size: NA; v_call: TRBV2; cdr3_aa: CASSRDLNTEAFF; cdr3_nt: TGTGCCAGCAGTAGGGACCTGAACACTGAAGCTTTCTTT
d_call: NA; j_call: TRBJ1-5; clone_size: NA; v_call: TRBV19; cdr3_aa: CASSSGRDSPNQPQHF; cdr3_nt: TGTGCCAGTAGCTCCGGGAGGGATTCCCCAAATCAGCCCCAGCATTTT